This passage covers 15 T cell receptor beta chains from one sample sequenced in a study of blood T cell repertoires in COVID-19. The protocol was immunoSEQ multiplex PCR, while the TCRdb copy is restricted to in-frame clones and leaves out a portion. The sample lists about 20,000 clones, just over 85% occurring once. Specimen: peripheral blood. Receptors were obtained from a man aged 45 to 65 with active COVID-19.

This clone was detected only once. This chain uses TRBV5-1 with TRBJ2-6, with D possibly TRBD2 on 7 matching bases. Germline lookup yields CDR1 SGHRS and CDR2 YFSETQ. V was trimmed by 6 bases and J by 4 bases, leaving 17 bases between them. The CDR3 extends over 16 amino acids. CDR3 in amino acids: CASTPGGLGGANVLTF. The CDR3 coding sequence is TGCGCCAGCACCCCCGGGGGGCTAGGGGGGGCCAACGTCCTGACTTTC.

The sample holds a few counts of this clone. The chain combines TRBV4-2 with TRBJ1-5; D not resolved. Germline V gene data show CDR1 as LGHNA and CDR2 as YNFKEQ. This CDR3 region has 15 residues. V lost 1 base and J lost 2, with 9 bases in between. The CDR3 coding sequence is TGTGCCAGCAGCCAAGCCCGGGGTGGCAATCAGCCCCAGCATTTT. Its translation is CASSQARGGNQPQHF.

V gene TRBV2 combines with J gene TRBJ2-5; possibly TRBD1 for D (7 bases). Germline CDR1 and CDR2: SNHLY and FYNNEI. Between the trimmed V and J ends, which lost 6 bases and 5 bases, there was a span of 19 bases. The CDR3 is made up of 15 amino acids. CDR3 DNA sequence: TGTGCCAGCAGAGCGAACTGGCGGGGACAGGAGACCCAGTACTTC. Its translation is CASRANWRGQETQYF.

The chain has TRBV21-1 and TRBJ2-5; the table's D call, TRBD1, was not checked against the DNA. TRBV21-1 is annotated as a pseudogene. The CDR3 covers 13 residues. CDR3 coding DNA: TGTGCCAGCCGGGCAGGGTCCCAAGAGACCCAGTACTTC. Its protein product is CASRAGSQETQYF.

The V and J genes are TRBV10-3 and TRBJ1-2, with 8 bases matching TRBD1. Germline trimming cut 11 bases from V and 6 bases from J; bases unmatched to any gene: 20. The germline V gene encodes CDR1 ENHRY and CDR2 SYGVKD. The CDR3 is made up of 16 amino acids. The DNA of the CDR3 is TGTGCCGGAAGGGGAACCGGACAGGGAGGTGCTCATGGCTACACCTTC. Its translation is CAGRGTGQGGAHGYTF.

This clone appeared a few times. The chain carries TRBV10-3 and TRBJ2-5; the match to TRBD2 covers 10 bases. From germline, CDR1 is ENHRY and CDR2 SYGVKD. Trimming removed 0 bases from V and 3 bases from J; junction bases left unmatched: 7. The CDR3 has 17 residues. CDR3 in amino acids: CAISESPSGGGEETQYF. In DNA form, the CDR3 reads TGTGCCATCAGTGAGTCACCTAGCGGGGGCGGGGAAGAGACCCAGTACTTC.

The chain employs TRBV2 and TRBJ2-1; 7 nucleotides line up with TRBD1. With V trimmed by 6 bases and J by 5 bases, 10 bases remained unmatched. CDR1 is SNHLY and CDR2 is FYNNEI in the germline V gene. This CDR3 is 15 amino acids long. CDR3 sequence reads: CASSLPGTVHNEQFF. The CDR3 DNA is TGTGCCAGCAGCCTCCCTGGGACAGTACACAATGAGCAGTTCTTC.

The chain couples TRBV19 to TRBJ1-6, with D perhaps TRBD1 (6 bases). Germline assignment: CDR1 LNHDA and CDR2 SQIVND (reference sequence). Trimming stripped 3 bases from V and 10 bases from J, with 16 bases between. There are 15 residues in the CDR3. CDR3 bases: TGTGCCAGTAGTATTGATTTGACAGGCAGGTCACCCCTCCACTTT. Translation: CASSIDLTGRSPLHF.

This clone appeared once. The rearrangement links TRBV19 to TRBJ1-1; 10 positions agree with TRBD1. V was clipped by 7 bases and J by 0 bases; unmatched bases: 8. In germline, CDR1 is LNHDA, CDR2 SQIVND (reference sequence). This CDR3 contains 16 residues. CDR3 sequence reads: CASNGGTGAVNTEAFF. In nucleotides, the CDR3 is TGTGCCAGTAACGGGGGGACAGGGGCGGTGAACACTGAAGCTTTCTTT.

The chain's CDR3 is CASSLRQPGLSGNTIYF. In nucleotides, the CDR3 is TGTGCCAGCAGCCTCCGACAGCCGGGCTTGAGTGGAAACACCATATATTTT. The V call is TRBV7-2, the J call TRBJ1-3; tentative D call: TRBD1 (5 bases). CDR3 length equals 17 residues. CDR1 and CDR2 from the germline V gene are SGHTA and FQGNSA. Trimming took off 5 bases at V and 3 bases at J, with 20 bases between the two ends.

This clone was seen more than once but under ten times. V is TRBV5-6 and J is TRBJ1-5; D ambiguous. Trimming cost V 0 bases and J 6 bases, with 10 bases left between them. Germline V CDR1 and CDR2: SGHDT, YYEEEE. The CDR3 loop spans 14 amino acids. CDR3 sequence reads: CASSLGQTGQPQHF. DNA of the CDR3: TGTGCCAGCAGCTTGGGTCAGACGGGTCAGCCCCAGCATTTT.

The chain links TRBV6-5 to TRBJ1-2; no firm D call. The CDR3 has 11 residues. Germline loops: CDR1 MNHEY, CDR2 SVGAGI. The germline V and J ends were trimmed by 4 bases and 4 bases, with 4 bases remaining between them. The CDR3 coding sequence is TGTGCCAGCAGTTTCGGCTATGGCTACACCTTC. It yields the protein CASSFGYGYTF.

This chain links TRBV5-1 with TRBJ2-1; a weak D match, TRBD2 (6 bases). V was pared by 3 bases and J by 5 bases, with 12 bases between. CDR3 length: 14 residues. CDR1 and CDR2 (germline): SGHRS, YFSETQ. CDR3 coding DNA: TGCGCCAGCAGCTCCCGGACGGGGGACAATGAGCAGTTCTTC. Protein product: CASSSRTGDNEQFF.

The chain is built from TRBV2 and TRBJ2-2; 13 nucleotides line up with TRBD2. The CDR3 is made up of 15 amino acids. Unmatched junction bases numbered 0, after V lost 2 bases and J lost 6 bases. Germline CDR1 SNHLY, CDR2 FYNNEI. This CDR3 is CASSETSGGAGELFF. CDR3 nucleotides: TGTGCCAGCAGTGAAACTAGCGGGGGGGCCGGGGAGCTGTTTTTT.

The chain links TRBV7-3 to TRBJ2-3; TRBD2 aligns across 10 bases. V shed 5 bases, J shed 4 bases, and the junction held 9 bases outside the gene matches. The V gene's germline CDR1 is SGHTA and CDR2 FQGTGA. The CDR3 is 16 amino acids. CDR3 nucleotide sequence: TGTGCCAGCAGCCCCATGGAGCGGGGGGGGGCAGATACGCAGTATTTT. Its protein product is CASSPMERGGADTQYF. Supplemented by reference TRBV7-3 and TRBJ2-3, the full variable domain reads GAGVSQTPSNKVTEKGKYVELRCDPISGHTALYWYRQSLGQGPEFLIYFQGTGAADDSGLPNDRFFAVRPEGSVSTLKIQRTERGDSAVYLCASSPMERGGADTQYFGPGTRLTVL.